The table lists the clone carrying this T cell receptor (beta chain) with a count of one. Its target is not known. This entry belongs to a study of cytomegalovirus exposure and HLA in healthy donors. Looking at the study overall: From approximately 170 million T cells, an earlier analysis saw 110 million or so unique TCR beta sequences. Whole-study results and caveats: Later analysis indicated greater clonal expansion among HLA-associated TCR beta chains than among equally common other chains. Reportedly, cytomegalovirus status was diagnosed with high sensitivity and specificity.

Germline V gene sequence: CDR1 LNHDA, CDR2 SQIVND (reference sequence). The ends were cut back, 5 bases at V and 1 base at J, with 11 bases in the middle. The CDR3 is made up of 14 amino acids. PCR amplification relied on 60 Vbeta primers (plus 13 Jbeta primers). Libraries were prepared by immunoSEQ multiplex PCR; TCRdb keeps only in-frame clonotypes and omits some of them. Seen here are 110,000 to 150,000 clones, around three quarters observed once, and the top ten hold nearly 7%. What was sequenced was PBMCs. The TCR originated in a man aged 35-49 years in good health and CMV-seropositive. The V call is TRBV19, the J call TRBJ1-2; the D gene is possibly TRBD1 (6 bases). CDR3 sequence reads: CASSHQGINYGYTF. The CDR3 DNA sequence: TGTGCCAGTAGTCATCAGGGGATTAACTATGGCTACACCTTC. Variable domain in full (rest from reference TRBV19 and TRBJ1-2): DGGITQSPKYLFRKEGQNVTLSCEQNLNHDAMYWYRQDPGQGLRLIYYSQIVNDFQKGDIAEGYSVSREKKESFPLTVTSAQKNPTAFYLCASSHQGINYGYTFGSGTRLTVV.